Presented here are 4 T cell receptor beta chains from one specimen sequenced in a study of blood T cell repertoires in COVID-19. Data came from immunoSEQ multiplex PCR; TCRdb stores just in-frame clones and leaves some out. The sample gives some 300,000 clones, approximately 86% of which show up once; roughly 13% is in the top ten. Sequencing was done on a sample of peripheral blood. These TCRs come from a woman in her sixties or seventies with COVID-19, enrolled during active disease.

CDR3 protein: CASSPAGAYTQYF. CDR3 in DNA: TGTGCCAGCAGCCCAGCGGGGGCGTATACGCAGTATTTT. This chain links TRBV6-2 or TRBV6-3 with TRBJ2-3; 8 bases match TRBD2. J was trimmed by 7 bases and V by 6 bases; bases with no gene match: 6. There are 13 residues in the CDR3. The germline CDR1 and CDR2 sequences are MNHEY and SVGEGT.

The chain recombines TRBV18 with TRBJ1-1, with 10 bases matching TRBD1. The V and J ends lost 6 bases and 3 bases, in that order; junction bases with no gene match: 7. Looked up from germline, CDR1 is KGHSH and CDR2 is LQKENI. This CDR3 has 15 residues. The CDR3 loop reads CASSRQGATDTEAFF. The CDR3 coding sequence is TGTGCCAGCTCCCGACAGGGGGCCACCGACACTGAAGCTTTCTTT. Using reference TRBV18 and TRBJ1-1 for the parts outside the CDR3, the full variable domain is NAGVMQNPRHLVRRRGQEARLRCSPMKGHSHVYWYRQLPEEGLKFMVYLQKENIIDESGMPKERFSAEFPKEGPSILRIQQVVRGDSAAYFCASSRQGATDTEAFFGQGTRLTVV.

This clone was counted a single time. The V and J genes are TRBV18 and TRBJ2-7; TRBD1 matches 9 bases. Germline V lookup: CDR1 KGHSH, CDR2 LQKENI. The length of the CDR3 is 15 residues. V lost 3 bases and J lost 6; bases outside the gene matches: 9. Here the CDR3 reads CASSPATGGVGEQYF. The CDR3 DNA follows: TGTGCCAGCTCACCCGCGACAGGGGGGGTAGGCGAGCAGTACTTC.

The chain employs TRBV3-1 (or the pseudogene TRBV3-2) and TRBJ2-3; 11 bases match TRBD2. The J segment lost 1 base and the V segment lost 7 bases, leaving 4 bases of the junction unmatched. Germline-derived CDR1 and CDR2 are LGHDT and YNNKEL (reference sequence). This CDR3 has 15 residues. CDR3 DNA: TGTGCCAGCACGCAGACTAGCGGGGGCACAGATACGCAGTATTTT. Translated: CASTQTSGGTDTQYF.